One sample yielded the 20 T cell receptor beta chains listed below, sequenced in a study of response to subunit inactivated influenza vaccine. TCRdb re-called the RT-PCR reads with MiXCR, one entry per CDR3 protein. The table has about 500,000 distinct CDR3 sequences, approximately 7.3% seen once. The input for sequencing was PBMCs from blood, taken 23 to 25 months after vaccination. Source of these receptors: a man aged 45-69 years who received an inactivated influenza vaccine.

This clonotype was detected a few times. The chain links TRBV5-1 to TRBJ2-7, with D tentatively TRBD2 (6 bases). The V gene lost 0 bases and the J gene lost 2 bases, with 12 bases spanning the gap. This CDR3 spans 15 amino acids. Germline lookup yields CDR1 SGHRS and CDR2 YFSETQ. CDR3 amino acids: CASSLAGPGAYEQYF. The CDR3 nucleotides are TGCGCCAGCAGCTTGGCAGGTCCGGGGGCCTACGAGCAGTACTTC. The full variable domain, completed using reference TRBV5-1 and TRBJ2-7, is KAGVTQTPRYLIKTRGQQVTLSCSPISGHRSVSWYQQTPGQGLQFLFEYFSETQRNKGNFPGRFSGRQFSNSRSEMNVSTLELGDSALYLCASSLAGPGAYEQYFGPGTRLTVT.

Many counts were recorded for this clonotype. The rearrangement uses TRBV5-6 and TRBJ1-1; D is uncertain. The CDR3 extends over 12 amino acids. CDR1 SGHDT and CDR2 YYEEEE come from the germline V gene. V lost 4 bases to trimming and J lost 0 bases, with 4 bases between them. CDR3 loop: CASSRLNTEAFF. Here the CDR3 DNA reads TGTGCCAGCAGCCGCTTGAACACTGAAGCTTTCTTT.

A few counts support this clonotype. The V call is TRBV12-3 or TRBV12-4, the J call TRBJ2-1; a weak D match, TRBD2 (6 bases). Trimming cost V 3 bases and J 8 bases, with 8 bases left between them. This CDR3 is 12 amino acids long. Here the CDR3 DNA reads TGTGCCAGCAGTTTTGCGGGACATGAGCAGTTCTTC. Amino acids: CASSFAGHEQFF.

This clonotype appeared a few times. The chain links TRBV29-1 to TRBJ2-2, with D maybe TRBD2 (6 bases). The CDR3 extends over 14 amino acids. V dropped 6 bases and J dropped 1 base, with 12 bases sitting between them. CDR1 and CDR2 from the germline V gene are SQVTM and ANQGSEA. CDR3 DNA sequence: TGCAGCGTCGGCCCGGGACTGAACACCGGGGAGCTGTTTTTT. Protein: CSVGPGLNTGELFF.

This clonotype was observed a handful of times. The chain recombines TRBV3-1 with TRBJ2-7, with D possibly TRBD1 on 5 matching bases. Germline CDR1 LGHDT, CDR2 YNNKEL (reference sequence). The germline V and J ends were trimmed by 4 bases and 7 bases, with 17 bases remaining between them. The CDR3 length is 14 residues. Here the CDR3 DNA reads TGTGCCAGCAGCCCCTTACTACAGGTCCCAGAGCAGTACTTC. Amino acid sequence: CASSPLLQVPEQYF.

This clonotype showed up many times. V and J are TRBV7-6 and TRBJ1-2; 9 bases align to TRBD1. The length of the CDR3 is 13 residues. Germline CDR1 and CDR2: SGHVS and FNYEAQ. V dropped 10 bases and J dropped 4; count of bases not matched to a gene: 7. In DNA form, the CDR3 reads TGTGCCATAACAGGGGGCGCAGGCTATGGCTACACCTTC. Translating it yields CAITGGAGYGYTF.

This chain joins TRBV2 and TRBJ1-5; D unclear. CDR3 length equals 15 residues. CDR1 and CDR2 from the germline V gene are SNHLY and FYNNEI. Between the trimmed V and J ends, which lost 3 bases and 0 bases, there was a span of 9 bases. CDR3 in amino acids: CASSELNNSNQPQHF. CDR3 DNA: TGTGCCAGCAGTGAGCTGAATAATAGCAATCAGCCCCAGCATTTT. Drawing the rest from reference TRBV2 and TRBJ1-5, the complete variable domain is EPEVTQTPSHQVTQMGQEVILRCVPISNHLYFYWYRQILGQKVEFLVSFYNNEISEKSEIFDDQFSVERPDGSNFTLKIRSTKLEDSAMYFCASSELNNSNQPQHFGDGTRLSIL.

This clonotype showed up just a few times. V is TRBV7-9 and J is TRBJ1-6, with D perhaps TRBD1 (6 bases). Germline lookup yields CDR1 SEHNR and CDR2 FQNEAQ (reference sequence). The CDR3 sequence is 16 residues long. With 5 bases removed from V and 5 bases from J, the gap between germline ends came to 16 bases. The CDR3 sequence is CASSPVGQGNNSPLHF. The CDR3 nucleotides are TGTGCCAGCAGCCCGGTAGGGCAGGGGAATAATTCACCCCTCCACTTT.

This clonotype was recorded many times. The genes are TRBV12-3 or TRBV12-4 and TRBJ1-1, with 8 bases matching TRBD1. The CDR3 sequence is 12 residues long. The CDR3 reads CASGQGGTEAFF. For the CDR3, the DNA is TGTGCGTCAGGACAGGGTGGAACTGAAGCTTTCTTT.

The V and J genes are TRBV27 and TRBJ2-4; 7 nucleotides align to TRBD1. Germline-derived CDR1 and CDR2 are MNHEY and SMNVEV (reference sequence). The CDR3 sequence is 14 residues long. V shed 5 bases, J shed 8 bases, and the junction held 9 bases outside the gene matches. Here the CDR3 DNA reads TGTGCCAGCAGTCCCTATAACAGGGGAGACATTCAGTACTTC. Protein: CASSPYNRGDIQYF.

The CDR3 loop reads CASSPLPNGELFF. CDR3 sequence (DNA): TGCGCCAGCAGCCCTCTTCCGAACGGGGAGCTGTTTTTT. V usage is TRBV4-3 and J usage is TRBJ2-2, with no clear D. Trimming removed 4 bases at V and 7 bases at J, with 10 bases between. The CDR3 totals 13 residues. In germline, CDR1 is LGHNA, CDR2 YSLEER.

V is TRBV20-1 and J is TRBJ2-7, with 10 bases identical to TRBD1. Germline values: CDR1 DFQATT, CDR2 SNEGSKA (reference sequence). The CDR3 spans 15 residues. J lost 7 bases, V lost 0 bases, and 9 bases had no gene match. This CDR3 reads CSAREQDRGGREQYF. CDR3 sequence (DNA): TGCAGTGCTAGAGAACAGGACAGGGGGGGTCGGGAGCAGTACTTC.

This clonotype was seen more than once but under ten times. CDR3 nucleotide sequence: TGTGCCATCAGTGGCGGGGGAACGAACACCGGGGAGCTGTTTTTT. Its protein is CAISGGGTNTGELFF. The chain recombines TRBV10-3 with TRBJ2-2; 7 nucleotides align to TRBD2. Germline V gene lookup returns CDR1 ENHRY and CDR2 SYGVKD. The CDR3 is 15 amino acids. Unmatched junction bases numbered 2, after V lost 4 bases and J lost 0 bases.

This clonotype was picked up a small number of times. V gene TRBV6-2 or TRBV6-3 combines with J gene TRBJ2-5; 7 nucleotides agree with TRBD2. Germline CDR1 reads MNHEY; CDR2 reads SVGEGT. CDR3 size: 15 residues. The junction had 12 bases not matched to a gene; V was cut back by 6 bases and J by 5 bases. CDR3 nucleotides: TGTGCCAGCAGAAAATTCCGTACTAGCGTGGAGACCCAGTACTTC. This gives the protein CASRKFRTSVETQYF.

In regard to this clonotype: This could be a read error, since a much larger clone is one nucleotide away. The chain links TRBV5-6 to TRBJ2-5, with a tentative D call TRBD1 (5 bases). This CDR3 spans 13 amino acids. Germline values: CDR1 SGHDT, CDR2 YYEEEE. CDR3 coding DNA: TGTGCCTGCAGCCGATCCGACAGCAAGACCCAGTACTTC. Translation gives CACSRSDSKTQYF.

In this sample, this clonotype turned up a few times. This sequence joins TRBV4-2 and TRBJ2-7, with a weak D call TRBD2 (6 bases). Trimming shortened V by 3 bases and J by 7 bases, and 10 bases separated the two germline ends. The V gene's germline CDR1 is LGHNA and CDR2 YNFKEQ. This CDR3 has 12 residues. The CDR3 here is CASSHPEGEQYF. CDR3 in DNA: TGTGCCAGCAGCCACCCGGAGGGAGAGCAGTACTTC.

In this sample, this clonotype turned up a few times. The chain joins TRBV20-1 to TRBJ2-1, with TRBD2 matching 9 bases. V lost 5 bases to trimming and J lost 5 bases; unmatched junction nucleotides: 4. Germline lookup yields CDR1 DFQATT and CDR2 SNEGSKA (reference sequence). CDR3 length: 13 residues. CDR3 amino acids: CSAFRLADNEQFF. The CDR3 DNA reads TGCAGTGCTTTCAGACTAGCGGACAATGAGCAGTTCTTC.

J is TRBJ1-1 and V is TRBV19; TRBD1 is a possible D gene (5 bases). CDR1 LNHDA and CDR2 SQIVND come from the germline V gene (reference sequence). The CDR3 totals 13 residues. The V and J ends lost 4 bases and 4 bases respectively, with 10 bases between them. CDR3 DNA sequence: TGTGCCAGTAGTAAACAGGTGGGCACTGAAGCTTTCTTT. Amino acids: CASSKQVGTEAFF.

In this sample, this clonotype turned up many times. V usage is TRBV11-1 and J usage is TRBJ1-1, with D perhaps matching TRBD1 (5 bases). CDR3 length equals 14 residues. The V and J ends lost 2 bases and 5 bases respectively, with 12 bases between them. Germline CDR1 is SGHAT and CDR2 is FQDESV (reference sequence). The CDR3 DNA is TGTGCCAGCAGCTTAAACCGTCGGGGGACTGAAGCTTTCTTT. This gives the protein CASSLNRRGTEAFF. Variable domain in full (rest from reference TRBV11-1 and TRBJ1-1): EAEVAQSPRYKITEKSQAVAFWCDPISGHATLYWYRQILGQGPELLVQFQDESVVDDSQLPKDRFSAERLKGVDSTLKIQPAELGDSAMYLCASSLNRRGTEAFFGQGTRLTVV.

This clonotype was recorded a few times. This may arise from a read error, as a much more abundant clone is one base away. The rearrangement uses TRBV20-1 and TRBJ2-7; D is ambiguous. The CDR3 has 11 residues. V was clipped by 1 base and J by 2 bases, with 3 bases between them. Germline values: CDR1 DFQATT, CDR2 SNEGSKA (reference sequence). As DNA, the CDR3 is TGCAGTGCTAGAGGGCCCTACGAGCAGTACTTC. It codes for CSARGPYEQYF.